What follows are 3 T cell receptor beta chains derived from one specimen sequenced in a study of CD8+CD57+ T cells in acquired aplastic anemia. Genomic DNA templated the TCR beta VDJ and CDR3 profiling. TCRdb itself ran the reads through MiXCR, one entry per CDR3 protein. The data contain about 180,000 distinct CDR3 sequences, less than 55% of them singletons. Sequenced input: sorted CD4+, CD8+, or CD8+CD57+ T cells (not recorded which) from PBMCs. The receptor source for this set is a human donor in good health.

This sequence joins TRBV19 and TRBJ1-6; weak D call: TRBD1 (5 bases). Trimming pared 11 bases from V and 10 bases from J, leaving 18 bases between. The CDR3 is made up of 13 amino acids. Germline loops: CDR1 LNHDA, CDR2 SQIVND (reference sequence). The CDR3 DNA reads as TGTGCCGTCAGGCAGGACCAGGGATCACCCCTCCACTTT. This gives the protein CAVRQDQGSPLHF. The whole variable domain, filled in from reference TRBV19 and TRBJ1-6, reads DGGITQSPKYLFRKEGQNVTLSCEQNLNHDAMYWYRQDPGQGLRLIYYSQIVNDFQKGDIAEGYSVSREKKESFPLTVTSAQKNPTAFYLCAVRQDQGSPLHFGNGTRLTVT.

The CDR3 loop is CSVEGQGAYEQYF. As DNA, the CDR3 is TGCAGCGTCGAGGGACAGGGGGCCTACGAGCAGTACTTC. J is TRBJ2-7 and V is TRBV29-1; 11 nucleotides match TRBD1. The CDR3 contains 13 residues. V was pared by 6 bases and J by 2 bases, with 3 bases of the junction left unmatched. The germline V gene has CDR1 SQVTM and CDR2 ANQGSEA.

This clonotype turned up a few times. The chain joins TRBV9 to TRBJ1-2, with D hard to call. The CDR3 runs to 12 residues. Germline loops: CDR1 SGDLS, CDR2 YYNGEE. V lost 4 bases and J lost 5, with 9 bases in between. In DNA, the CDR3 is TGTGCCAGCAGCCTGACCCAGTATGGCTACACCTTC. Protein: CASSLTQYGYTF.